These 26 T cell receptor beta chains were all obtained from the same sample, sequenced in a study of blood T cells in healthy people across ages. A sample-barcoded 5' primer and a J-beta primer mix were used in a second PCR of roughly 6 to 11 cycles. TCRdb fed the 5' RACE reads into MiXCR, producing one record per CDR3 protein. The data hold about 1.6 million distinct CDR3 sequences, with 30% to 40% observed a single time. The sequenced sample consisted of blood. These receptor sequences come from a woman aged 25 to 39 in good health.

As concerns this clonotype: A much larger clonotype is one base distant, so this may be a read error. This sequence joins TRBV4-1 and TRBJ2-7; D may be TRBD1 (5 bases). CDR1 and CDR2 (germline): MGHRA, YSYEKL. This CDR3 has 17 amino acids. Trimming left V 0 bases short and J 3 bases short, with 18 bases between. The CDR3: CASSQDPTGHHFYEQYF. CDR3 DNA: TGCGCCAGCAGCCAAGACCCGACCGGACACCACTTCTACGAGCAGTACTTC.

V usage is TRBV12-3 or TRBV12-4 and J usage is TRBJ2-5, with TRBD2 matching over 8 bases. The CDR3 covers 15 residues. Unmatched junction bases numbered 3, after V lost 2 bases and J lost 1 base. The CDR3 protein is CASSLKGTSQETQYF. The CDR3 bases are TGTGCCAGCAGTTTAAAGGGGACTAGCCAAGAGACCCAGTACTTC.

This clonotype was counted a few times. V is TRBV5-1 and J is TRBJ2-1; tentative D call: TRBD1 (6 bases). CDR1 and CDR2 from the germline V gene are SGHRS and YFSETQ. The CDR3 spans 14 residues. V shed 4 bases and J shed 4 bases, with 12 bases lying between them. CDR3 amino acids: CASSLIQGYNEQFF. The CDR3 DNA sequence: TGCGCCAGCAGCCTGATACAGGGATACAATGAGCAGTTCTTC.

This clonotype was seen only a few times. This chain joins TRBV27 and TRBJ2-5; 9 positions match TRBD2. J lost 0 bases, V lost 6 bases, and 2 bases had no gene match. From germline, CDR1 is MNHEY and CDR2 SMNVEV (reference sequence). The CDR3 is made up of 14 amino acids. The CDR3 nucleotides are TGTGCCAGCAGGAGCGGGGGGAACCAAGAGACCCAGTACTTC. It translates to CASRSGGNQETQYF.

This clonotype was picked up a small number of times. The chain carries TRBV5-1 and TRBJ2-7, with 7 bases aligning to TRBD1. This CDR3 is 16 amino acids long. Germline CDR1 reads SGHRS; CDR2 reads YFSETQ. Losses at the gene ends were 0 bases for V and 1 base for J; bases not matched to a gene: 7. The CDR3 DNA reads TGCGCCAGCAGCTTGGTTTCGGGACAGAGATCCTACGAGCAGTACTTC. Residues: CASSLVSGQRSYEQYF.

This clonotype appeared a few times. The rearrangement links TRBV7-3 to TRBJ2-3; maybe TRBD2 (5 bases). CDR1 and CDR2 (germline): SGHTA, FQGTGA. This CDR3 comprises 15 residues. The V gene lost 6 bases and the J gene lost 0 bases, with 13 bases spanning the gap. CDR3 nucleotides: TGTGCCAGCAGTGTGAGGGCGGGTAGCACAGATACGCAGTATTTT. Translated: CASSVRAGSTDTQYF. Looking up the rest from reference TRBV7-3 and TRBJ2-3 gives the full variable domain: GAGVSQTPSNKVTEKGKYVELRCDPISGHTALYWYRQSLGQGPEFLIYFQGTGAADDSGLPNDRFFAVRPEGSVSTLKIQRTERGDSAVYLCASSVRAGSTDTQYFGPGTRLTVL.

The chain has TRBV21-1 and TRBJ2-7; TRBD2, as called in the table, went unchecked against the DNA. TRBV21-1 is a pseudogene. The CDR3 has 14 residues. CDR3 sequence reads: CALPAIRRRYEQYF. CDR3 DNA: TGTGCTCTACCCGCTATCCGGAGGAGGTACGAGCAGTACTTC.

This clonotype was picked up a small number of times. The chain links TRBV27 to TRBJ2-1; the match to TRBD1 covers 9 bases. CDR1 MNHEY and CDR2 SMNVEV come from the germline V gene (reference sequence). V trimming: 7 bases; J trimming: 5 bases; junction bases outside the gene matches: 12. This CDR3 has 16 amino acids. CDR3 protein: CASTRRRDRENNEQFF. The CDR3 DNA reads as TGTGCCAGCACCCGGAGACGGGACAGGGAAAACAATGAGCAGTTCTTC.

The V call is TRBV14, the J call TRBJ2-7; D gene ambiguous. The ends were cut back, 3 bases at V and 3 bases at J, with 6 bases in the middle. CDR1 is SGHDN, CDR2 FVKESK, per germline. The CDR3 covers 12 residues. The CDR3 sequence: CASSQTYYEQYF. CDR3 sequence (DNA): TGTGCCAGCAGCCAGACTTACTACGAGCAGTACTTC.

This clonotype turned up a few times. J is TRBJ2-1 and V is TRBV10-1; 13 positions agree with TRBD2. J lost 3 bases, V lost 6 bases, and 5 bases had no gene match. CDR1 is WNHNN, CDR2 SYGVQD, per germline (reference sequence). The CDR3 spans 16 residues. In DNA, the CDR3 is TGCGCCAGCAGCGACGGGACTAGCGGGGTCTACAATGAGCAGTTCTTC. Its translation is CASSDGTSGVYNEQFF.

This CDR3 is CSAGGRGDTEAFF. In nucleotides, the CDR3 is TGCAGCGCCGGGGGCAGGGGTGACACTGAAGCTTTCTTT. This chain uses TRBV29-1 with TRBJ1-1; tentatively, D is TRBD1 (6 bases). The CDR3 is made up of 13 amino acids. V lost 7 bases and J 3 bases, leaving 15 bases between the germline ends. CDR1 and CDR2 from the germline V gene are SQVTM and ANQGSEA.

This chain connects TRBV11-1 to TRBJ2-3; D is undetermined. With the DNA end fitting TRBJ1-5 better, the J assignment may be wrong. The CDR3 totals 13 residues. Looked up from germline, CDR1 is SGHAT and CDR2 is FQDESV (reference sequence). CDR3 coding DNA: TGTGCCAGCAGCTTAGTAGAAGGACAGCCCCAGCATTTT. It yields the protein CASSLVEGQPQHF.

Note on this clonotype: Germline is not matched at one junction end, which may reflect a read error. The chain has TRBV5-1 and TRBJ1-5; tentatively, D is TRBD1 (5 bases). Germline CDR1 is SGHRS and CDR2 is YFSETQ. The CDR3 spans 15 residues. CDR3 residues: CASRAGGGLNQPQHF. Here the CDR3 DNA reads TGCGCCAGCAGAGCCGGGGGAGGCCTTAATCAGCCTCAGCATTTT. The whole variable domain, remainder taken from reference TRBV5-1 and TRBJ1-5, is KAGVTQTPRYLIKTRGQQVTLSCSPISGHRSVSWYQQTPGQGLQFLFEYFSETQRNKGNFPGRFSGRQFSNSRSEMNVSTLELGDSALYLCASRAGGGLNQPQHFGDGTRLSIL.

This clonotype was detected a few times. The chain is built from TRBV20-1 and TRBJ2-2; D gene unclear. Trimming removed 3 bases at V and 1 base at J, with 9 bases between. The CDR3 spans 14 residues. Germline CDR1 DFQATT, CDR2 SNEGSKA (reference sequence). The CDR3 DNA reads TGCAGTGCTAGCGGGCAGTGGAACACCGGGGAGCTGTTTTTT. This sequence encodes CSASGQWNTGELFF.

This clonotype was counted many times. The rearrangement uses TRBV2 and TRBJ2-3; D ambiguous. V was cut by 1 base and J by 8 bases, with 7 bases left in between. The CDR3 consists of 12 residues. Germline loops: CDR1 SNHLY, CDR2 FYNNEI. This chain's CDR3 is CASSEDTGTQYF. DNA for the CDR3: TGTGCCAGCAGTGAAGACACGGGTACGCAGTATTTT.

The V and J genes are TRBV4-1 and TRBJ2-7; 8 bases align to TRBD2. This CDR3 is built from 16 residues. Germline V gene data show CDR1 as MGHRA and CDR2 as YSYEKL. V lost 0 bases and J lost 3; bases outside the gene matches: 7. The CDR3 nucleotides read TGCGCCAGCAGCCAAGAATGGACTAGCACGTACTACGAGCAGTACTTC. Residues: CASSQEWTSTYYEQYF.

This clonotype was seen only a few times. The chain is built from TRBV30 and TRBJ2-7, with 9 bases lining up with TRBD2. Germline loops: CDR1 GTSNPN, CDR2 SVGIG (reference sequence). Trimming removed 7 bases from V and 0 bases from J; junction bases left unmatched: 10. The CDR3 consists of 15 residues. The CDR3 spells CALDKVSGGSYEQYF. CDR3 nucleotide sequence: TGTGCCTTGGACAAGGTTAGCGGGGGCTCCTACGAGCAGTACTTC.

This clonotype has at least ten counts. The CDR3 here is CASSLGGSGETQYF. DNA for the CDR3: TGTGCCAGCAGTCTCGGGGGCTCCGGGGAGACCCAGTACTTC. The chain is built from TRBV6-6 and TRBJ2-5; D is possibly TRBD1 or TRBD2 (6 bases each). V lost 5 bases and J lost 5, with 15 bases in between. CDR3 length: 14 residues. CDR1 and CDR2 (germline): MNHNY, SVGAGI (reference sequence).

Note on this clonotype: An end of the junction does not agree with germline; a read error may underlie this. The chain combines TRBV11-2 with TRBJ2-7; TRBD1 matches at 8 bases. This CDR3 region has 13 residues. The germline V gene encodes CDR1 SGHAT and CDR2 FQNNGV. Here the CDR3 reads CASSPTGVYKQYF. CDR3 DNA sequence: TGTGCCAGCAGCCCGACAGGGGTCTACAAGCAGTACTTC.

This sequence joins TRBV27 and TRBJ2-7; 13 bases line up with TRBD2. Losses at the gene ends were 6 bases for V and 6 bases for J; bases not matched to a gene: 5. The CDR3 is made up of 14 amino acids. From germline, CDR1 is MNHEY and CDR2 SMNVEV (reference sequence). In DNA form, the CDR3 reads TGTGCCAGCAGGGGACTAGCGGGATTAACCGAGCAGTACTTC. It specifies CASRGLAGLTEQYF.

The chain uses TRBV20-1 and TRBJ2-3; the D call may be TRBD1 or TRBD2 (7 bases each). The V end lost 5 bases, the J end lost 2 bases, and 20 bases lay between the germline ends. The CDR3 spans 16 residues. Germline V CDR1 and CDR2: DFQATT, SNEGSKA (reference sequence). CDR3 protein: CSAPQNQGGVTDTQYF. The CDR3 coding sequence is TGCAGTGCTCCCCAGAATCAGGGGGGGGTCACAGATACGCAGTATTTT.

This chain uses TRBV27 with TRBJ1-2; D is unclear. V lost 3 bases to trimming and J lost 0 bases, with 14 bases between them. CDR1 and CDR2 (germline): MNHEY, SMNVEV (reference sequence). The CDR3 consists of 16 residues. CDR3 sequence (DNA): TGTGCCAGCAGTTTTGTGAGTGGGGATCCTAACTATGGCTACACCTTC. Amino acids: CASSFVSGDPNYGYTF.

This clonotype was recorded a few times. This chain connects TRBV28 to TRBJ2-1, with D possibly being TRBD1 (5 bases). Germline CDR1 is MDHEN and CDR2 is SYDVKM. V was shortened by 5 bases and J by 4 bases, with 15 bases between the two germline ends. The CDR3 sequence is 15 residues long. The CDR3 DNA follows: TGTGCCAGCAGTCCGAGGCAGGGAAGATACAATGAGCAGTTCTTC. Encoded protein: CASSPRQGRYNEQFF.

This clonotype was counted only a few times. The chain links TRBV20-1 to TRBJ1-2; D may be TRBD1 (6 bases). V was pared by 3 bases and J by 3 bases, with 17 bases between. CDR3 length: 15 residues. The germline CDR1 and CDR2 sequences are DFQATT and SNEGSKA (reference sequence). The CDR3 loop reads CSASRTTGTDYGYTF. CDR3 coding DNA: TGCAGTGCTAGCCGGACCACAGGGACTGACTATGGCTACACCTTC.

This clonotype was recorded at least ten times. The chain links TRBV12-3 or TRBV12-4 to TRBJ2-7; D unresolved. This CDR3 region has 12 residues. V was cut by 5 bases and J by 0 bases, with 5 bases left in between. The CDR3 here is CASSLHSYEQYF. The CDR3 region has the DNA TGTGCCAGCAGTCTTCACTCCTACGAGCAGTACTTC.

The chain links TRBV7-8 to TRBJ2-7; 11 nucleotides align to TRBD2. The CDR3 length is 15 residues. Germline V gives CDR1 SGHVS, CDR2 FQNEAQ. Trimming took 1 base from V and 7 from J; bases not matched to a gene: 6. In DNA, the CDR3 is TGTGCCAGCAGCTTAGTACTAGCGGGAGTGGGGGAGCAGTACTTC. Residues: CASSLVLAGVGEQYF.